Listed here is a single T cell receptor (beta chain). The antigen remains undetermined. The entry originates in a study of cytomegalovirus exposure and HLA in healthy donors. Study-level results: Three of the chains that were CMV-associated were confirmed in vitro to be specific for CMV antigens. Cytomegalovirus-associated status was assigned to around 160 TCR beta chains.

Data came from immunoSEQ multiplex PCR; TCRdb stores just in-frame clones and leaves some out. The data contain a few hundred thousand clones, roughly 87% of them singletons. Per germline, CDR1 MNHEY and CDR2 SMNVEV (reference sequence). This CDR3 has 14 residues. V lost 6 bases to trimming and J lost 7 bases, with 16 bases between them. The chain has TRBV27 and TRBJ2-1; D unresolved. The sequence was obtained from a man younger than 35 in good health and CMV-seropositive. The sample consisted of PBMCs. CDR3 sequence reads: CASRSPPGWNEQFF. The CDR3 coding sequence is TGTGCCAGCAGATCTCCCCCGGGTTGGAATGAGCAGTTCTTC.